Described below is a single T cell receptor beta chain sequence and its context. The antigen is undetermined. This sample was included in a study of T cell responses to AZD1222 COVID-19 vaccine. The CDR3 has 14 amino acids. CDR1 is MGHDK, CDR2 SYGVNS, per germline. V was clipped by 3 bases and J by 5 bases, with 14 bases between them. Some clones are missing from TCRdb's copy, which holds only in-frame ones; the method was immunoSEQ multiplex PCR. The profile shows 95,000 to 150,000 clones, roughly nine tenths of them singletons. Analysis merged second doses at about 4 or about 12 weeks. Whole-study results and caveats: Samples come after the peak T cell response, not at day 14.

This chain connects TRBV25-1 to TRBJ2-7, with D tentatively TRBD2 (5 bases). The receptor's source is an adult who received the AZD1222 COVID-19 vaccine. The material sequenced was peripheral blood, taken 28 days after the second AZD1222 dose. CDR3 nucleotide sequence: TGTGCCAGCAGTGATCGGGGTATCAAGGACGAGCAGTACTTC. This sequence encodes CASSDRGIKDEQYF.